A single sample gave rise to the 5 T cell receptor beta chains below, sequenced in a study of Ad26.COV2.S vaccination and SARS-CoV-2 variants. Treatment specified: around 19 received Ad26.COV2.S at low or high dose, single or two shots; 5 received placebo; per-sample allocation not given. The study sampled participants on day 63 after the first vaccine or placebo injection. The method was immunoSEQ multiplex PCR; TCRdb's version includes in-frame clones alone and lacks a portion of them. The profile shows more than 400,000 clones, 92% of them singletons. The material sequenced was peripheral blood, taken in a trial of Ad26.COV2.S vaccine versus placebo. These receptors were collected from a person aged 18 to 65 who received the Ad26.COV2.S COVID-19 vaccine or a placebo.

The chain employs TRBV5-8 and TRBJ1-2; TRBD1 might be the D (5 bases). The V gene's germline CDR1 is SGHTS and CDR2 YDEGEE. The CDR3 totals 13 residues. V shed 2 bases and J shed 9 bases, with 14 bases lying between them. This chain's CDR3 is CASSFSGAGSYTF. CDR3 sequence (DNA): TGTGCCAGCAGCTTTTCCGGGGCAGGAAGCTACACCTTC.

The rearrangement links TRBV5-1 to TRBJ2-7; D call uncertain. The germline CDR1 and CDR2 sequences are SGHRS and YFSETQ. The CDR3 contains 17 residues. The ends were cut back, 4 bases at V and 0 bases at J, with 20 bases in the middle. The CDR3 reads CASSTGGLEFFSYEQYF. In DNA, the CDR3 is TGCGCCAGCAGCACCGGCGGTCTGGAGTTCTTCTCCTACGAGCAGTACTTC.

The V call is TRBV27, the J call TRBJ1-6, with 8 bases identical to TRBD1. V was pared by 2 bases and J by 7 bases, with 4 bases of the junction left unmatched. CDR1 is MNHEY, CDR2 SMNVEV, per germline (reference sequence). The CDR3 sequence is 15 residues long. The CDR3 DNA reads as TGTGCCAGCAGTTTAGGAGGACAGGGCAATTCACCCCTCCACTTT. It translates to CASSLGGQGNSPLHF.

V gene TRBV4-3 combines with J gene TRBJ2-1, with D possibly being TRBD1 (6 bases). Trimming took off 4 bases at V and 6 bases at J, with 13 bases between the two ends. The CDR3 has 14 residues. CDR1 and CDR2 from the germline V gene are LGHNA and YSLEER. CDR3 sequence: CASSLDRFGNEQFF. The CDR3 DNA sequence: TGCGCCAGCAGCCTCGACAGGTTTGGCAATGAGCAGTTCTTC.

The chain uses TRBV7-9 and TRBJ2-5; 16 nucleotides match TRBD2. Trimming cost V 6 bases and J 5 bases; bases outside gene matches: 6. Per germline, CDR1 SEHNR and CDR2 FQNEAQ (reference sequence). This CDR3 comprises 16 residues. The CDR3 DNA reads TGTGCCAGCAGAAATCCGGGACTAGCGGGGGGGGAGACCCAGTACTTC. This sequence encodes CASRNPGLAGGETQYF. Complete variable domain (other parts from reference TRBV7-9 and TRBJ2-5): DTGVSQNPRHKITKRGQNVTFRCDPISEHNRLYWYRQTLGQGPEFLTYFQNEAQLEKSRLLSDRFSAERPKGSFSTLEIQRTEQGDSAMYLCASRNPGLAGGETQYFGPGTRLLVL.